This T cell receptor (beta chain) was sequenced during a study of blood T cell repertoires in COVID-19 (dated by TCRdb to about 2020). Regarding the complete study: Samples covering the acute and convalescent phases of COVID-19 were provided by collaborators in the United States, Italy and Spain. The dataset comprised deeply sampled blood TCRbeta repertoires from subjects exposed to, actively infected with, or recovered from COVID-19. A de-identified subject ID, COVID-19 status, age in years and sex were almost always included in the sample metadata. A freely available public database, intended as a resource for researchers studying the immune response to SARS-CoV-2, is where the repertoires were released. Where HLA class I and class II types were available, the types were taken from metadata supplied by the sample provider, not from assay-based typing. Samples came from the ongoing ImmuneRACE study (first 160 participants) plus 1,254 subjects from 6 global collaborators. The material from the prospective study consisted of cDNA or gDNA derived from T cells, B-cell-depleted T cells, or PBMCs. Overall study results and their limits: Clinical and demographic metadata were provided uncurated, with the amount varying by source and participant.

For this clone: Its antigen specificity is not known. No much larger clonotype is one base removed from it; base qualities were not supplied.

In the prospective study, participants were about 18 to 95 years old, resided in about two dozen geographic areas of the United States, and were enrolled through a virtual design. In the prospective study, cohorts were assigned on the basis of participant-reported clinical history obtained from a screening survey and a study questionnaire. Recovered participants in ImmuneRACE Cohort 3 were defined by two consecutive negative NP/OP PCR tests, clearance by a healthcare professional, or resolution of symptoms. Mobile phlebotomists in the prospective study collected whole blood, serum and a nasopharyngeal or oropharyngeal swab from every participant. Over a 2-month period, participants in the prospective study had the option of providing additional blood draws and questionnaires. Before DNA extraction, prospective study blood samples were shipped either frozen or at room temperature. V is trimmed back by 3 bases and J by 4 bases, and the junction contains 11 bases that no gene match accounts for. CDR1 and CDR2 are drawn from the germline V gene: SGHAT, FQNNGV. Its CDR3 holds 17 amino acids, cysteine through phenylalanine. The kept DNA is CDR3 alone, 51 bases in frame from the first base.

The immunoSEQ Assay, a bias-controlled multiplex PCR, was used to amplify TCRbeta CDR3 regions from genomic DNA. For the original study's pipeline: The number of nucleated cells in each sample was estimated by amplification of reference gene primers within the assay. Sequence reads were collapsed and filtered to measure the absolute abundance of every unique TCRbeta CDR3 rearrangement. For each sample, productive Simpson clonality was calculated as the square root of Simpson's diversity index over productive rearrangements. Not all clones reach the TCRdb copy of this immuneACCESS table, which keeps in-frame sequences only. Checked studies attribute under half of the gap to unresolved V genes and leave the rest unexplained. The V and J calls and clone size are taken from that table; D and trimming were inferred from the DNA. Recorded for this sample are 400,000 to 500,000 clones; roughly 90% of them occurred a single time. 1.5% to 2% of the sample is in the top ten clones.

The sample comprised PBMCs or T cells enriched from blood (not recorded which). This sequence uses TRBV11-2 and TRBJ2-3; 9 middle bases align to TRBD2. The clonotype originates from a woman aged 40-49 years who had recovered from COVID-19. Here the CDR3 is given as CASSFSGSLLRPDTQYF. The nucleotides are TGTGCCAGCAGCTTTAGCGGGAGTTTGCTTAGACCAGATACGCAGTATTTT.